Included here is one T cell receptor (beta chain) sequence, with context. Its target is unknown. This sample is part of a study of monozygotic twins with inflammatory bowel disease. Overall study findings and caveats: Different subtypes (of T cells) could not be told apart from one another. It was not supported that a single strong signal or clonotype was associated with IBD.

Template switching was used to attach UMIs, which incorporated a 6-nucleotide sample barcode. TCRdb reprocessed the 5' RACE reads and stores each CDR3 protein as one record, lacking DNA. This sample's table reports 200,000 to 250,000 distinct CDR3 sequences. Sequencing was performed on blood. The sequence was obtained from a human donor with ulcerative colitis or Crohn's disease, or a healthy co-twin of an affected twin (not recorded which).

CDR3: CARWGRANTEAFF. The chain combines TRBV2 with TRBJ1-1; lacking DNA, the TRBD1 call made by TCRdb goes unchecked. From germline, CDR1 is SNHLY and CDR2 FYNNEI. The CDR3 contains 13 residues.